The 21 T cell receptor beta chains reported below all come from one sample, sequenced in a study of technical replicates of blood from a handful of donors. Measured with immunoSEQ multiplex PCR; TCRdb has only the in-frame clones, and not every one. Among about 60,000 clones, roughly 89% were seen once, and the ten largest hold 4.5% to 6.5%. Material: PBMCs. The receptors derive from a human donor in good health. Some clones in this sample may be carry-over from other donors' samples.

The chain links TRBV7-9 to TRBJ1-1, with D possibly matching TRBD1 (5 bases). CDR1 and CDR2 from the germline V gene are SEHNR and FQNEAQ (reference sequence). The CDR3 covers 13 residues. V lost 1 base, J lost 6 bases, and 9 bases lay in between. The DNA of the CDR3 is TGTGCCAGCAGCTTAGGGGCAGGGTCTGAAGCTTTCTTT. Protein: CASSLGAGSEAFF.

V is TRBV7-2 and J is TRBJ1-6; the D is unclear. The CDR3 is made up of 13 amino acids. Germline loops: CDR1 SGHTA, CDR2 FQGNSA. Trimming removed 2 bases from V and 13 bases from J, with 12 bases in between. CDR3 DNA sequence: TGTGCCAGCAGCTTATTCGAGAGTGCGCCCCTCCACTTT. This encodes CASSLFESAPLHF.

The CDR3 DNA reads as TGCAGCGTTAGGCTAGCGGGGAGTACGCAGTATTTT. This codes for CSVRLAGSTQYF. The genes are TRBV29-1 and TRBJ2-3; TRBD2 agrees at 9 bases. CDR3 size: 12 residues. The germline V gene encodes CDR1 SQVTM and CDR2 ANQGSEA. Trimming at V came to 5 bases and at J to 8 bases, leaving 5 bases not matched to a gene.

The chain recombines TRBV10-3 with TRBJ1-2; D unresolved. With 4 bases removed from V and 7 bases from J, the gap between germline ends came to 13 bases. This CDR3 has 13 amino acids. The germline CDR1 and CDR2 sequences are ENHRY and SYGVKD. CDR3 loop: CAISVLQESGYTF. CDR3 nucleotide sequence: TGTGCCATCAGTGTTTTGCAGGAATCTGGCTACACCTTC.

The gene calls are TRBV5-8 and TRBJ1-2; D is ambiguous. Germline CDR1 and CDR2: SGHTS and YDEGEE. The CDR3 contains 15 residues. Trimming cost V 4 bases and J 2 bases, with 15 bases left between them. This chain's CDR3 is CASSTPDKKNYGYTF. As DNA, the CDR3 is TGTGCCAGCAGCACCCCCGACAAGAAGAACTATGGCTACACCTTC.

This clone was counted once. The chain is built from TRBV2 and TRBJ1-6, with D uncertain. Germline V gene lookup returns CDR1 SNHLY and CDR2 FYNNEI. Trimming took 7 bases from V and 0 from J, leaving 4 bases between them. The CDR3 contains 13 residues. The DNA for the CDR3 is TGTGCCAGCATCAGCTCCTATAATTCACCCCTCCACTTT. The encoded protein is CASISSYNSPLHF.

V gene TRBV6-5 combines with J gene TRBJ1-1; 9 bases match TRBD1. From germline, CDR1 is MNHEY and CDR2 SVGAGI. The J segment lost 2 bases and the V segment lost 6 bases, leaving 4 bases of the junction unmatched. This CDR3 is 14 amino acids long. The CDR3 DNA is TGTGCCAGCAGCCGGGACAGGGCCAACACTGAAGCTTTCTTT. This gives the protein CASSRDRANTEAFF.

This clone was observed a handful of times. CDR3 DNA sequence: TGCGCCAGCAGCCAAGATTCGCCTGGTCGGGTCGGAGCTAACTATGGCTACACCTTC. This gives the protein CASSQDSPGRVGANYGYTF. The rearrangement joins TRBV4-3 to TRBJ1-2; D remains ambiguous. CDR1 is LGHNA, CDR2 YSLEER, per germline. The germline V and J ends were trimmed by 0 bases and 0 bases, with 20 bases remaining between them. The CDR3 runs to 19 residues.

Here the CDR3 DNA reads TGTGCCAGCAGCCACGGCCAAAACCGGCGGGAGCAGTACTTC. Translated: CASSHGQNRREQYF. The chain is built from TRBV7-8 and TRBJ2-7; D is uncertain. The CDR3 totals 14 residues. CDR1 is SGHVS and CDR2 is FQNEAQ in the germline V gene. Trimming cost V 5 bases and J 7 bases, with 18 bases left between them.

The chain links TRBV6-5 to TRBJ1-3; a possible D gene is TRBD1 (5 bases). CDR3 length: 13 amino acids. Per germline, CDR1 MNHEY and CDR2 SVGAGI. V was shortened by 5 bases and J by 2 bases, with 7 bases between the two germline ends. The chain's CDR3 is CASSRQPGNTIYF. CDR3 sequence (DNA): TGTGCCAGCAGTCGACAGCCTGGAAACACCATATATTTT.

This clone was detected ten times or more. The CDR3 region is CASSQDHSNQPQHF. The CDR3 DNA reads as TGCGCCAGCAGCCAAGATCATAGCAATCAGCCCCAGCATTTT. The chain is built from TRBV4-1 and TRBJ1-5; D remains unclear. The CDR3 runs 14 residues. Germline V lookup: CDR1 MGHRA, CDR2 YSYEKL. Trimming stripped 0 bases from V and 0 bases from J, with 3 bases between.

This clone turned up a few times. This chain connects TRBV19 to TRBJ2-6, with D possibly matching TRBD2 (5 bases). Trimming took 6 bases from V and 2 from J, leaving 11 bases between them. The length of the CDR3 is 15 residues. CDR1 is LNHDA and CDR2 is SQIVND in the germline V gene (reference sequence). In nucleotides, the CDR3 is TGTGCCAGTAGCCGAGGGTTCCCTGGGGCCAACGTCCTGACTTTC. It encodes CASSRGFPGANVLTF. The complete variable domain, with remaining parts taken from reference TRBV19 and TRBJ2-6, reads DGGITQSPKYLFRKEGQNVTLSCEQNLNHDAMYWYRQDPGQGLRLIYYSQIVNDFQKGDIAEGYSVSREKKESFPLTVTSAQKNPTAFYLCASSRGFPGANVLTFGAGSRLTVL.

This chain connects TRBV6-1 to TRBJ2-7, with 13 positions matching TRBD2. The CDR3 spans 16 residues. The V gene end was trimmed by 0 bases and the J gene end by 4 bases; junction bases not matched to a gene: 3. Germline assignment: CDR1 MNHNS and CDR2 SASEGT. The CDR3 sequence is CASSEAGTSGMYEQYF. The CDR3 DNA reads TGTGCCAGCAGTGAAGCGGGGACTAGCGGGATGTACGAGCAGTACTTC.

V gene TRBV10-3 combines with J gene TRBJ2-5, with TRBD1 identical over 8 bases. The CDR3 sequence is 14 residues long. Germline V CDR1 and CDR2: ENHRY, SYGVKD. V dropped 6 bases and J dropped 4; count of bases not matched to a gene: 7. CDR3 coding DNA: TGTGCCATCAGGCCGACAGGGGCCTCAGAGACCCAGTACTTC. Translating gives CAIRPTGASETQYF.

The count of this clone is one. The J gene is TRBJ1-1, the V gene TRBV6-4, with TRBD1 matching over 12 bases. V lost 9 bases, J lost 4 bases, and 12 bases stayed unmatched. The germline V gene has CDR1 MRHNA and CDR2 SNTAGT. The length of the CDR3 is 16 residues. CDR3 nucleotides: TGTGCCAGGACCCGGCCGGGACAGGGGGCAGGCACTGAAGCTTTCTTT. Amino acids: CARTRPGQGAGTEAFF.

This sequence joins TRBV27 and TRBJ2-2; D is perhaps TRBD1 (5 bases). This CDR3 is built from 13 residues. Trimming took off 1 base at V and 6 bases at J, with 6 bases between the two ends. Germline CDR1 and CDR2: MNHEY and SMNVEV (reference sequence). The CDR3 DNA sequence: TGTGCCAGCAGTTTATTACAGGCCGGGGAGCTGTTTTTT. Translation: CASSLLQAGELFF.

The rearrangement joins TRBV10-3 to TRBJ1-1, with 7 bases aligning to TRBD1. The CDR3 has 13 residues. The germline CDR1 and CDR2 sequences are ENHRY and SYGVKD. J gave up 0 bases and V 8 bases, and 3 bases lay outside the gene matches. CDR3 in DNA: TGTGCCATCCGGGGACAGCTGAACACTGAAGCTTTCTTT. Translated: CAIRGQLNTEAFF.

This clone was seen only once. In DNA, the CDR3 is TGCGCCAGCAGCCAAGACAGGGTTAATTCACCCCTCCACTTT. Protein: CASSQDRVNSPLHF. V and J are TRBV4-3 and TRBJ1-6; weak D call: TRBD1 (5 bases). Germline CDR1 reads LGHNA; CDR2 reads YSLEER. The CDR3 extends over 14 amino acids. Trimming removed 0 bases from V and 6 bases from J, with 6 bases in between.

V usage is TRBV4-3 and J usage is TRBJ1-2; 8 bases fit TRBD1. The germline V gene has CDR1 LGHNA and CDR2 YSLEER. J was trimmed by 3 bases and V by 4 bases; bases with no gene match: 7. CDR3 length: 15 residues. The CDR3 coding sequence is TGCGCCAGCAGCCTCCGACAGGGGAAAGACTATGGCTACACCTTC. Protein sequence: CASSLRQGKDYGYTF.

The rearrangement uses TRBV7-2 and TRBJ1-2; 7 nucleotides line up with TRBD1. V lost 3 bases and J lost 2; bases outside the gene matches: 9. The CDR3 has 16 amino acids. Germline CDR1 reads SGHTA; CDR2 reads FQGNSA. The CDR3 DNA is TGTGCCAGCAGCTTCGACTATTCGGACAGGAACTATGGCTACACCTTC. Translated: CASSFDYSDRNYGYTF.

The chain recombines TRBV7-2 with TRBJ2-7, with 8 bases that match TRBD2. J gave up 3 bases and V 5 bases, and 6 bases lay outside the gene matches. CDR1 and CDR2 (germline): SGHTA, FQGNSA. The CDR3 sequence is 14 residues long. CDR3 loop: CASSTGGAFYEQYF. In DNA form, the CDR3 reads TGTGCCAGCAGCACCGGGGGGGCATTCTACGAGCAGTACTTC.